Below, one TCR beta chain is given with its context. In this sample, this clonotype turned up once. The specificity of this receptor is unknown. No base-level quality is on record; no much larger clone is a single base apart. A single read offers scant evidence. Memory conventional CD4 T cells were isolated by sorting for CD4+ CD45RA- CD25- cells. Tumor-draining lymph nodes were classified as non-invaded or invaded according to absence or presence of metastatic tumor cells. Before staining and sorting, T cells were pre-enriched using a Miltenyi Pan T Cell isolation kit. Immunohistochemistry for estrogen receptor, progesterone receptor, HER2 and Ki-67 was used to characterize the primary tumors. Within a few hours after surgery, fresh surgical tissue was processed by cutting the tissue into small fragments. Tissue fragments were enzymatically digested with Liberase TL plus DNase for 15 to 20 minutes and were then filtered through a 40-micrometer strainer. After DAPI live/dead staining, cells were sorted on a BD FACS Aria II, reaching roughly 96-99% purity. The sorted cells were lysed in TCL buffer, and a Norgen Single Cell RNA purification kit, including DNase treatment, was used to purify the RNA.

From the cysteine through the phenylalanine, the CDR3 covers 14 amino acids. Only CDR3 DNA remains: 42 bases, in frame from the first base. CDR1 and CDR2 are drawn from the germline V gene: SNHLY, FYNNEI. V is cut back by 8 bases and J by 3 bases, with 8 bases in the junction unmatched. These data are taken from a study of draining lymph node invasion in breast cancer (dated by TCRdb to between 2020 and 2021). About the study as a whole: Nodal metastasis was diagnosed by histology and cytokeratin immunohistochemistry, and confirmation was obtained by EpCAM/CD45 flow cytometry. In a separate targeted assay, bulk TCR-beta CDR3 sequencing compared sorted memory regulatory T cells and memory conventional CD4 T cells across breast cancer tissues. From every patient, the primary tumor plus matched non-invaded and tumor-invaded tumor-draining lymph nodes were collected, and both Treg and Tconv subsets were profiled. The separate targeted TCR sequencing included lymph nodes from five patients, and primary tumors were also sequenced for three of those five patients.

What the research found in general, with its limitations: Roughly 14-22% of Treg TCRs were shared with Tconvs per tissue, interpreted as suggesting peripheral Treg induction. Shared TCRs between Treg and Tconv subsets were considered suggestive but not proof of common clonal origin. Across all tissues in the targeted TCR-seq data, Tregs appeared to be more clonally expanded than Tconvs, and both subsets showed lower diversity in tumor than in lymph nodes. The data could not resolve whether Treg conversion took place in a given organ or whether converted Tregs recirculated between nodes and tumor. Some clones from the top 100 tumor clones were found in both invaded and non-invaded nodes, which suggests recirculation between the tumor and the draining nodes. Tracking of the top-100 tumor clones could be carried out in just a couple of patients.

The library was produced with bulk RNA-seq. The data were produced on an Illumina HiSeq 2500. The original methods were these. For the separate targeted TCR-seq dataset, MiXCR version 2.1.5 with default parameters extracted and quantified CDR3 sequences from raw reads. TCR-beta clones in the separate targeted TCR-seq dataset were defined according to the combination of V gene, J gene and CDR3 sequence. In the separate targeted TCR-seq dataset, clones with fewer than three counts were first removed, after which only the 90% most strongly expressed clones per sample were kept. The separate targeted TCR-seq dataset calculated Treg-Tconv overlap for each tissue as the number of shared clones divided by the total number of Treg clones, multiplied by 100. TCRdb itself trimmed the public reads at Q25 with fastp, ran MiXCR and retained productive beta chains. Each record represents a unique CDR3 protein, reported with the most common genes and DNA among its rows. These V and J calls rely on TCRdb rather than the paper's analysis. Counted in this sample were about 2,500 distinct CDR3 sequences; about 85% of them appeared once. The ten largest clones represent roughly 1.6% of the sample.

The V and J segments used are TRBV2 and TRBJ1-1; TRBD1 matches 8 bases in the middle. This sequence was found in a female donor with luminal breast cancer. The sample consisted of sorted memory CD4+ effector T cells from a lymph node. Interpreted using the paper, the cell subset or site label stands for: CD45RA-negative sorted CD4+ T cells (memory Tconv or effector/memory Treg). The CDR3 has the sequence CASLPNRGDTEAFF. The nucleotide sequence is TGTGCCAGCCTACCAAACAGGGGGGACACTGAAGCTTTCTTT.